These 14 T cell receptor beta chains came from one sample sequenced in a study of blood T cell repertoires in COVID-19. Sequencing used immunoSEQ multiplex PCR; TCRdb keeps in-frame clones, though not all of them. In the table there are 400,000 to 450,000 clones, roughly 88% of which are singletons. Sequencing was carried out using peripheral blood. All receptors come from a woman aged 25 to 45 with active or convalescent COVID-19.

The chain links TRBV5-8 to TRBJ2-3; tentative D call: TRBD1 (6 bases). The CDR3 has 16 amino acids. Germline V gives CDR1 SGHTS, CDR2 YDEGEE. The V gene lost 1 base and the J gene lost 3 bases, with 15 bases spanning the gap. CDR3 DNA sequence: TGTGCCAGCAGCTTGAGCAGGGGCGCGAAAACAGATACGCAGTATTTT. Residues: CASSLSRGAKTDTQYF.

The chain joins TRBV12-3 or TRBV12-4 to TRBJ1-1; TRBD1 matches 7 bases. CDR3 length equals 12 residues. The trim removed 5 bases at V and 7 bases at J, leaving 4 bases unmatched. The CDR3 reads CASSHRGGEAFF. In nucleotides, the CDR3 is TGTGCCAGCAGTCACAGGGGTGGTGAAGCTTTCTTT.

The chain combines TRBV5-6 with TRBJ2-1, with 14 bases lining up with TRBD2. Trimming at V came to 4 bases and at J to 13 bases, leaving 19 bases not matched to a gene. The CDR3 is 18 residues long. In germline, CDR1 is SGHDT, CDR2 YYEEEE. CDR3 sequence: CASSPPRDPGLAGVRQFF. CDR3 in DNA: TGTGCCAGCAGCCCCCCCCGGGACCCGGGACTAGCGGGAGTGCGCCAGTTCTTC. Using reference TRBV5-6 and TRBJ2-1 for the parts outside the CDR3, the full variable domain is DAGVTQSPTHLIKTRGQQVTLRCSPKSGHDTVSWYQQALGQGPQFIFQYYEEEERQRGNFPDRFSGHQFPNYSSELNVNALLLGDSALYLCASSPPRDPGLAGVRQFFGPGTRLTVL.

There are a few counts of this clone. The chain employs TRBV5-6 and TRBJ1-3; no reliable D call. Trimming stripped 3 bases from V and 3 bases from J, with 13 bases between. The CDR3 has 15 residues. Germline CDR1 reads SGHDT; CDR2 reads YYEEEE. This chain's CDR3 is CASSSRLEVGNTIYF. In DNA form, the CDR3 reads TGTGCCAGCAGCTCGCGCCTGGAGGTTGGAAACACCATATATTTT.

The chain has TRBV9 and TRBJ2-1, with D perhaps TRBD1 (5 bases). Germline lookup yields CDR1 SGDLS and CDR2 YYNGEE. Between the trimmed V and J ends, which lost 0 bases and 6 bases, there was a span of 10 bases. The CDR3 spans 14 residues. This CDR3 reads CASSVVETVNEQFF. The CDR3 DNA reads TGTGCCAGCAGCGTAGTGGAGACAGTCAATGAGCAGTTCTTC. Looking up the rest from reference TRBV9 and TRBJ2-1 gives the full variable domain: DSGVTQTPKHLITATGQRVTLRCSPRSGDLSVYWYQQSLDQGLQFLIQYYNGEERAKGNILERFSAQQFPDLHSELNLSSLELGDSALYFCASSVVETVNEQFFGPGTRLTVL.

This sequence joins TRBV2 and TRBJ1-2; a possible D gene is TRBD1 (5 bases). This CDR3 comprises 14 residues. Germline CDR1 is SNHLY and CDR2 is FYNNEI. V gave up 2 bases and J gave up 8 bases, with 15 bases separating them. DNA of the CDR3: TGTGCCAGCAGTGAACAGGGCCAGCGAAAGGGCTACACCTTC. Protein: CASSEQGQRKGYTF.

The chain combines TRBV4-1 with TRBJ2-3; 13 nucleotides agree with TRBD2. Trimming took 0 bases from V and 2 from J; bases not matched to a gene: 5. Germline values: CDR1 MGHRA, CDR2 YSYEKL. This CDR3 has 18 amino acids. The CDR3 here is CASSQDLGLAGVTDTQYF. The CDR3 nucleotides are TGCGCCAGCAGCCAAGATCTCGGACTAGCGGGGGTCACAGATACGCAGTATTTT.

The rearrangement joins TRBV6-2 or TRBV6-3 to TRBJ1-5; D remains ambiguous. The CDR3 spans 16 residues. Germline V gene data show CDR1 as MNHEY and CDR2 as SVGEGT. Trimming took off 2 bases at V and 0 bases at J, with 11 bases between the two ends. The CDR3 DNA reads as TGTGCCAGCAGTTACAAGACGGGTTATAGCAATCAGCCCCAGCATTTT. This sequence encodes CASSYKTGYSNQPQHF.

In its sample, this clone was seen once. The CDR3 nucleotides read TGTGCCAGCAGCTTAAGCGGGAGGGCCGCGAGGAATGAGCAGTTCTTC. Residues: CASSLSGRAARNEQFF. The genes are TRBV7-2 and TRBJ2-1; 10 nucleotides align to TRBD2. Trimming cost V 2 bases and J 7 bases; bases outside gene matches: 8. CDR1 and CDR2 from the germline V gene are SGHTA and FQGNSA. The CDR3 length is 16 residues.

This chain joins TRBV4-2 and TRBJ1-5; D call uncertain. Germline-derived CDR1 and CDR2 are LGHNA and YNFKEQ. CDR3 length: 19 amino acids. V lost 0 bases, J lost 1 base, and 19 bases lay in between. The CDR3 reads CASSQEVGSFFISNQPQHF. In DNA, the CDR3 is TGTGCCAGCAGCCAAGAAGTCGGGAGTTTTTTTATCAGCAATCAGCCCCAGCATTTT.

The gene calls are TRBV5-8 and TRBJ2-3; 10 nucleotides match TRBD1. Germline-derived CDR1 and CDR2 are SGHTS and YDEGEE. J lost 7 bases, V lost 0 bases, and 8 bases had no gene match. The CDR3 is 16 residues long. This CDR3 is CASSLGTGGGINTQYF. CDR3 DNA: TGTGCCAGCAGCTTGGGGACAGGGGGGGGTATCAATACGCAGTATTTT.

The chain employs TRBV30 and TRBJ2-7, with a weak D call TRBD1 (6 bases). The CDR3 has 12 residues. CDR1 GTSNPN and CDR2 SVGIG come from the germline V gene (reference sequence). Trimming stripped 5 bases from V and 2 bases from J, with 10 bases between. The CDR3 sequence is CAWSTGAYEQYF. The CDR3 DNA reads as TGTGCCTGGTCGACAGGCGCCTACGAGCAGTACTTC.

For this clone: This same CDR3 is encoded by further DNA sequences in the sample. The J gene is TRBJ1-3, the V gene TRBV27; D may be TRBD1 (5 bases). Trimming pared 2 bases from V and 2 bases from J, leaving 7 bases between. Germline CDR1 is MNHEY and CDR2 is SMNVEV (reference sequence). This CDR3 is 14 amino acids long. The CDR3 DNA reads TGTGCCAGCAGTTTAGGAGGGGCTGGAAACACCATATATTTT. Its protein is CASSLGGAGNTIYF.

CDR3 nucleotide sequence: TGTGCCAGTATCAACCGGGGAGAAGGACAGCCCCAGCATTTT. It specifies CASINRGEGQPQHF. This rearrangement joins TRBV19 to TRBJ1-5; D is unclear. V lost 7 bases and J lost 7, with 17 bases in between. The CDR3 spans 14 residues. The V gene's germline CDR1 is LNHDA and CDR2 SQIVND (reference sequence).